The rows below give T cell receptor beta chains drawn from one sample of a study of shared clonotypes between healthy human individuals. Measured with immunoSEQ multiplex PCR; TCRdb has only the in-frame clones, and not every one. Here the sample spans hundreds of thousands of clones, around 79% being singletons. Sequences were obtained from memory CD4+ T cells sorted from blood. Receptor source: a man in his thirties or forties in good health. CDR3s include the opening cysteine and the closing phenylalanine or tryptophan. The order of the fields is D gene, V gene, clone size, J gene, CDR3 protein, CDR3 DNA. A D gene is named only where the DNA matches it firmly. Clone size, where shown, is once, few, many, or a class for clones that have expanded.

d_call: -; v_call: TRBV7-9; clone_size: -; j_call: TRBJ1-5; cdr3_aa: CAIGGSNQPQHF; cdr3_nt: TGTGCCATCGGGGGATCCAATCAGCCCCAGCATTTT
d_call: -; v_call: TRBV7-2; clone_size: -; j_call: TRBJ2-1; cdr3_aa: CASSLSHPGNEQFF; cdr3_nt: TGTGCCAGCAGCTTATCCCACCCCGGGAATGAGCAGTTCTTC
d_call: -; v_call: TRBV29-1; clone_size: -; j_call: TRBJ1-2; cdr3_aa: CSATPGGGGGSGYTF; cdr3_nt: TGCAGCGCGACACCGGGTGGTGGAGGGGGTAGTGGCTACACCTTC
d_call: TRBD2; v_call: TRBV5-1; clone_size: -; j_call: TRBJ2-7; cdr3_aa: CASSSGTSGSEQYF; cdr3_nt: TGCGCCAGCAGCTCTGGGACTAGCGGGAGTGAGCAGTACTTC
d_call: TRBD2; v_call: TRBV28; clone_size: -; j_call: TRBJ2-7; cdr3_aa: CASSSRTSGKLEYF; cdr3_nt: TGTGCCAGCAGTTCGCGGACTAGCGGGAAGTTGGAGTACTTC
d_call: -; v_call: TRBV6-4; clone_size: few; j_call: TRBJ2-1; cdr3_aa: CASSEAEYNEQFF; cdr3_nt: TGTGCCAGCAGTGAAGCGGAGTACAATGAGCAGTTCTTC
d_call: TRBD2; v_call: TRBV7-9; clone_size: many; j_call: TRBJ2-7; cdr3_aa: CASSQAGGHYEQYF; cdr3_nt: TGTGCCAGCAGCCAAGCGGGAGGACACTACGAGCAGTACTTC
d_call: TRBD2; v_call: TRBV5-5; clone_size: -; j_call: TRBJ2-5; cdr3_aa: CASSLGTSSFGNQETQYF; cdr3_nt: TGTGCCAGCAGCCTAGGGACTAGCAGTTTCGGGAACCAAGAGACCCAGTACTTC
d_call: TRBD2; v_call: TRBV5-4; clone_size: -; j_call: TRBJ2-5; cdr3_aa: CASSPSGRAFEETQYF; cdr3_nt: TGTGCCAGCAGCCCTAGCGGGAGGGCCTTCGAGGAGACCCAGTACTTC
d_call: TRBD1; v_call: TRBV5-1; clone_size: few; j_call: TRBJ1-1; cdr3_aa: CASSFLGDRNTEAFF; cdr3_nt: TGCGCCAGCAGCTTCCTCGGGGACAGGAACACTGAAGCTTTCTTT
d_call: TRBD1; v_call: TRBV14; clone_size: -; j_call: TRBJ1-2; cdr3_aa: CASSQAHGTATNYGYTF; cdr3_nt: TGTGCCAGCAGCCAAGCGCACGGGACAGCTACTAACTATGGCTACACCTTC
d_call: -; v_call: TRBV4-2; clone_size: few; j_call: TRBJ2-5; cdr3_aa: CASSRDTAGETQYF; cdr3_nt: TGTGCCAGCAGCCGAGACACAGCAGGTGAGACCCAGTACTTC
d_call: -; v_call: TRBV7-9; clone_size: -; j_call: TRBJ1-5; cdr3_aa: CASSLGSGSNQPQHF; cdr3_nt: TGTGCCAGCAGCTTAGGGAGCGGGAGCAATCAGCCCCAGCATTTT
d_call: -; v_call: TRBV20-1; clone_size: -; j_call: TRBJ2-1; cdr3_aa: CSARDLAEQFF; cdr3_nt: TGCAGTGCTAGAGATCTGGCGGAGCAGTTCTTC
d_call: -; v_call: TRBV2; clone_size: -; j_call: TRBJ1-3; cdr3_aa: CASKDQLLSGNTIYF; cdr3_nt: TGTGCCAGCAAAGATCAACTCCTCTCTGGAAACACCATATATTTT
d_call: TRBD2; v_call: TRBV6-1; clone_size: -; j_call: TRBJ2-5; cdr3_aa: CASSDSGLARWQTQYF; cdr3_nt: TGTGCCAGCAGTGATAGCGGACTAGCTCGGTGGCAGACCCAGTACTTC
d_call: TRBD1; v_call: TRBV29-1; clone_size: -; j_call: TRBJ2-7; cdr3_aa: CSVERTGTQYF; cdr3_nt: TGCAGCGTTGAGAGGACAGGGACGCAGTACTTC
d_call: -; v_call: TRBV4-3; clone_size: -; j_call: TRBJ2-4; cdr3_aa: CASSLQRSPKNIQYF; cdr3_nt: TGCGCCAGCAGCCTTCAAAGGAGTCCCAAAAACATTCAGTACTTC
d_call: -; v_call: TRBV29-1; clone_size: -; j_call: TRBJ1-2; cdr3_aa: CSVAGGVSEKSYYGYTF; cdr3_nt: TGCAGCGTCGCTGGGGGGGTGAGCGAAAAGAGTTACTATGGCTACACCTTC
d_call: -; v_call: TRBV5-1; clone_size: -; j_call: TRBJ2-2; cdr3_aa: CASSLQGNTGELFF; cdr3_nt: TGCGCCAGCAGCTTACAGGGGAACACCGGGGAGCTGTTTTTT
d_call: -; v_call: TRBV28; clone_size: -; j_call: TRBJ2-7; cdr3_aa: CASSSRGEQYF; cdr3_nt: TGTGCCAGCAGTTCCCGGGGGGAGCAGTACTTC
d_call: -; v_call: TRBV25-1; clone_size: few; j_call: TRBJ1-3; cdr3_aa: CASTFSGTGNTIYF; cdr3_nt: TGTGCCAGCACCTTCTCAGGGACTGGAAACACCATATATTTT
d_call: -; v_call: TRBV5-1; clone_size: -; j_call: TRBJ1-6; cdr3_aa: CASSYDIGVKRELRPLHF; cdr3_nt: TGCGCCAGCAGTTACGATATAGGGGTGAAAAGGGAGTTACGACCCCTCCACTTT
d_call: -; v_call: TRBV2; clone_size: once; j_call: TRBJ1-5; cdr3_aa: CASSRTVYSNQPQHF; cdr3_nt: TGTGCCAGCAGTCGGACAGTTTATAGCAATCAGCCCCAGCATTTT
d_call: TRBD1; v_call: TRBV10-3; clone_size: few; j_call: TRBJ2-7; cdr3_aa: CAISRQGAYGYEQYF; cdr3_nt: TGTGCCATCAGCCGACAGGGGGCATATGGATACGAGCAGTACTTC
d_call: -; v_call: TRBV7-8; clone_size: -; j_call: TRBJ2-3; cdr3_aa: CASSPPLLASTDTQYF; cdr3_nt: TGTGCCAGCAGCCCCCCCCTTTTAGCTAGCACAGATACGCAGTATTTT
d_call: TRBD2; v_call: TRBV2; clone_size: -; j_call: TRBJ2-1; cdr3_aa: CASREISGGPLYEQFF; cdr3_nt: TGTGCCAGCAGGGAGATCTCGGGAGGGCCGTTATATGAGCAGTTCTTC
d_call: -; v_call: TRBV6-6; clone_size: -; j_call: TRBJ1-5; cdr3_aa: CASSSTPFGGGTGHF; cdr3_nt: -
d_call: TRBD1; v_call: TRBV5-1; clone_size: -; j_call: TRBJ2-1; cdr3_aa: CASSSGDRGLNEQFF; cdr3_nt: TGCGCCAGCAGCTCCGGGGACAGGGGGCTCAATGAGCAGTTCTTC
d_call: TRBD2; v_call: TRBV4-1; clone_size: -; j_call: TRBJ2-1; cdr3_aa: CASSQDPSGSMSNEQFF; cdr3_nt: TGCGCCAGCAGCCAAGATCCAAGCGGGAGCATGAGCAATGAGCAGTTCTTC
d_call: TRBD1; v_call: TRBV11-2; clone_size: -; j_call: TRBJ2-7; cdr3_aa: CASSRYRDSTYEQYF; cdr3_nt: TGTGCCAGCAGCCGATACCGGGACAGCACCTACGAGCAGTACTTC
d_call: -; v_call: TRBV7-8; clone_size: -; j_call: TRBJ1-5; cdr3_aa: CASSLASGTSGQPQHF; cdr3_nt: TGTGCCAGCAGCTTGGCCTCCGGGACGTCGGGTCAGCCCCAGCATTTT
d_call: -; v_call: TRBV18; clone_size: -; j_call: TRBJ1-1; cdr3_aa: CASSPGETTEAFF; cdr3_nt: TGTGCCAGCTCACCAGGGGAGACCACTGAAGCTTTCTTT
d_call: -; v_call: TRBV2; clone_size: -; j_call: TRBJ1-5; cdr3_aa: CASRGGGSYQPQHF; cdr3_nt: TGTGCCAGCAGAGGGGGGGGGAGCTATCAGCCCCAGCATTTT
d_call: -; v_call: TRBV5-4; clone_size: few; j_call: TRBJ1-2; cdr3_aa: CASSLPRMNIYGYTF; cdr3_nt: TGTGCCAGCAGCTTGCCCCGGATGAATATCTATGGCTACACCTTC
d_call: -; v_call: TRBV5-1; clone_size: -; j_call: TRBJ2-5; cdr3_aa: CASSNIHRAQETQYF; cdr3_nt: TGCGCCAGCAGCAACATACACCGGGCGCAAGAGACCCAGTACTTC
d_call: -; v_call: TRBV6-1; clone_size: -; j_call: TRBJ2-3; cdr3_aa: CASRPTGSSTDTQYF; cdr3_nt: TGTGCCAGCAGGCCCACAGGGTCGTCGACAGATACGCAGTATTTT
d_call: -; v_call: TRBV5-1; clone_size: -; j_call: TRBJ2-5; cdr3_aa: CASSLKETQYF; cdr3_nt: TGCGCCAGCAGCCTTAAAGAGACCCAGTACTTC
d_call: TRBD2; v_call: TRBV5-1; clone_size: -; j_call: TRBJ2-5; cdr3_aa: CASSLGGSSGTLAQETQYF; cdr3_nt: TGCGCCAGCAGCTTGGGAGGGTCTAGCGGGACTCTGGCCCAAGAGACCCAGTACTTC
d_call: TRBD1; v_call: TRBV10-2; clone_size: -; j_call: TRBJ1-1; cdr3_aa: CASSESEGAQAFF; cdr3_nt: TGCGCCAGCAGTGAGTCTGAGGGGGCGCAAGCTTTCTTT
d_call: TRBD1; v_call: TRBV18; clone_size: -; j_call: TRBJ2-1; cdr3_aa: CASSPGTADINEQFF; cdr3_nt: TGTGCCAGCTCACCTGGGACAGCAGACATCAATGAGCAGTTCTTC
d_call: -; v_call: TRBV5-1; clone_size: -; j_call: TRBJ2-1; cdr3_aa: CASSKDYSGDEQFF; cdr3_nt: TGCGCCAGCAGCAAGGACTACTCCGGGGATGAGCAGTTCTTC
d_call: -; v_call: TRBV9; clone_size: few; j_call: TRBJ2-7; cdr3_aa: CASSKQGNSEDEQYF; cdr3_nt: TGTGCCAGCAGCAAACAGGGAAACAGTGAGGACGAGCAGTACTTC
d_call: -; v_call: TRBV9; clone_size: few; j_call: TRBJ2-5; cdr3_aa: CASSVSLSGNGQETQYF; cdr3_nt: TGTGCCAGCAGCGTATCTTTGTCAGGGAACGGCCAAGAGACCCAGTACTTC
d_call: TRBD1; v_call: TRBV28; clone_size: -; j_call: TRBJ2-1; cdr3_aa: CASILDRGIDEQFF; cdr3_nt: TGTGCCAGCATCCTAGACAGGGGGATCGATGAGCAGTTCTTC
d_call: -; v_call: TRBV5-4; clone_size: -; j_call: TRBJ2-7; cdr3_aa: CASSSPLHEQYF; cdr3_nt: TGTGCCAGCAGCTCCCCTCTCCACGAGCAGTACTTC
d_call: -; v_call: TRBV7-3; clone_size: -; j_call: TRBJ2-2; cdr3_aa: CASSLFATGELFF; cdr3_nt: TGTGCCAGCAGCCTATTTGCCACCGGGGAGCTGTTTTTT
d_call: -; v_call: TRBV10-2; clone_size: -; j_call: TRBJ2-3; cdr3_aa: CASIEAGASTDTQYF; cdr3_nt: TGCGCCAGCATCGAGGCTGGGGCTAGCACAGATACGCAGTATTTT
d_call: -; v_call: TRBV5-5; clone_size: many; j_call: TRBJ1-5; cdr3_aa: CASSSRGGHDYGNQPQHF; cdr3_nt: TGTGCCAGCAGCTCAAGGGGGGGACATGACTATGGCAATCAGCCCCAGCATTTT